What follows describes a single T cell receptor beta chain. This specimen belongs to a study of blood T cells in healthy people across ages. Trimming took off 4 bases at V and 9 bases at J, with 22 bases between the two ends. Germline lookup yields CDR1 MNHEY and CDR2 SVGAGI. This CDR3 region has 17 residues. It was with a sample-barcoded 5' primer and a J-beta primer mix that a second PCR of roughly 7 to 12 cycles was run. TCRdb re-analysed the 5' RACE reads in MiXCR, keeping a single row per CDR3 protein. The sample has roughly 800,000 distinct CDR3 sequences, 25% to 30% seen once. These sequences were also reported in another study, on T cells of mothers and their children.

J is TRBJ1-6 and V is TRBV6-5; D is ambiguous. This receptor was identified in a boy between 10 and 17 years old in good health. The specimen was blood. The DNA for the CDR3 is TGTGCCAGCAGTTTAGTAGGTGGCCACGCGGATAGTTCACCCCTCCACTTT. It translates to CASSLVGGHADSSPLHF.